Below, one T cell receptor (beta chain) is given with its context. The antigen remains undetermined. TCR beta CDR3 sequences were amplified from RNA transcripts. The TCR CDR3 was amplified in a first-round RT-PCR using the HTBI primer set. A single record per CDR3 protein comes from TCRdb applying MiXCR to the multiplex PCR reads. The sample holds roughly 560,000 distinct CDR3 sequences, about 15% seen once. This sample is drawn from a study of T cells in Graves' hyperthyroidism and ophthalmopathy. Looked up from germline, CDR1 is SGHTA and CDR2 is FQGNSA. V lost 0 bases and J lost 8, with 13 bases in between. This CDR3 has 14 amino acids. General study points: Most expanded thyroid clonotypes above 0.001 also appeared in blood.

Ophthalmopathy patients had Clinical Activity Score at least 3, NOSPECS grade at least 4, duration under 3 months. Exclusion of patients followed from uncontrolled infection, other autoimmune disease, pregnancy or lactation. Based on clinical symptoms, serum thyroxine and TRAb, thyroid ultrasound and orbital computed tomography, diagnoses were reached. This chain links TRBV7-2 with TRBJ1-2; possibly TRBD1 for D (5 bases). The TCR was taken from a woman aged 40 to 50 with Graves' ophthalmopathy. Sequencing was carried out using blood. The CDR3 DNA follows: TGTGCCAGCAGCTTAGCAAGGGGAACGGGGGGCTACACCTTC. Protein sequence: CASSLARGTGGYTF.